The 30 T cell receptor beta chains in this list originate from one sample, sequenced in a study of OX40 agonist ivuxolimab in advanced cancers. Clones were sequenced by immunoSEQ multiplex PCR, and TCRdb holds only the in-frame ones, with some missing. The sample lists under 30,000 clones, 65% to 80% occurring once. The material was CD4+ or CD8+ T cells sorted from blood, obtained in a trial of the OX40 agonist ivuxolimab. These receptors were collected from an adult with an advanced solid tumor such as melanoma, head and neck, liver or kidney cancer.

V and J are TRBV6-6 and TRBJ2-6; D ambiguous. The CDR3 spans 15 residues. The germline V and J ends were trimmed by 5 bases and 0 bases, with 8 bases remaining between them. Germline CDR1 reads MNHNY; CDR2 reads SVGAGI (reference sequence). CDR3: CASSVQSSGANVLTF. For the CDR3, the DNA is TGTGCCAGCAGTGTTCAGAGCTCTGGGGCCAACGTCCTGACTTTC.

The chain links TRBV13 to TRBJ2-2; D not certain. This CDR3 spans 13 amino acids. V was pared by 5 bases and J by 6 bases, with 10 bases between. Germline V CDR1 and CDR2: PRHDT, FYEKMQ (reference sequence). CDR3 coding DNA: TGTGCCAGCAGCCCTATGGGCCCCGGGGAGCTGTTTTTT. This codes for CASSPMGPGELFF.

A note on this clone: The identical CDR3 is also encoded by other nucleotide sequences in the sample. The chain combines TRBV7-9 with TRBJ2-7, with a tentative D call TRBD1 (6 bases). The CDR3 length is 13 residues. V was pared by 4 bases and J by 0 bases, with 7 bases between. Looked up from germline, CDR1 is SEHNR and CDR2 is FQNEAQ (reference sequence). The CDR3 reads CASSSDSSYEQYF. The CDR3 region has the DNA TGTGCCAGCAGCTCGGACAGCTCCTACGAGCAGTACTTC.

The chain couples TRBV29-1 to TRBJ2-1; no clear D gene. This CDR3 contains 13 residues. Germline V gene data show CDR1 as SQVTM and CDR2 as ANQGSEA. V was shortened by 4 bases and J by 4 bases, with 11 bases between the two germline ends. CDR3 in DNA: TGCAGCGTTGTTCTCTTGACTTACAATGAGCAGTTCTTC. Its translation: CSVVLLTYNEQFF.

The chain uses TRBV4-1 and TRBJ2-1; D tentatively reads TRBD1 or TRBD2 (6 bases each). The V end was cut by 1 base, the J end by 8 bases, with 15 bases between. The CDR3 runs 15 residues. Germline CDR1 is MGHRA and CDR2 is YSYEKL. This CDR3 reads CASSQVRGQNYEQFF. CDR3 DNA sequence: TGCGCCAGCAGCCAAGTCCGGGGGCAGAATTATGAGCAGTTCTTC.

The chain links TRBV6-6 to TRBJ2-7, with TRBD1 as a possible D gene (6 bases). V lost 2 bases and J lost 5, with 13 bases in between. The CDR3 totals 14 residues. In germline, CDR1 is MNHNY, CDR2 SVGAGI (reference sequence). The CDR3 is CASSYGQPVNEQYF. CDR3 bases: TGTGCCAGCAGTTACGGACAGCCGGTGAACGAGCAGTACTTC.

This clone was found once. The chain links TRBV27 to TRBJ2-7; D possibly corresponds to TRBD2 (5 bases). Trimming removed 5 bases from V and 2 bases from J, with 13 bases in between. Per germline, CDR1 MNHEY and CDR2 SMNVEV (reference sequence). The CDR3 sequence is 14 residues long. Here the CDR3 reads CASSALARPYEQYF. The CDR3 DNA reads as TGTGCCAGCAGTGCGCTAGCTCGCCCCTACGAGCAGTACTTC.

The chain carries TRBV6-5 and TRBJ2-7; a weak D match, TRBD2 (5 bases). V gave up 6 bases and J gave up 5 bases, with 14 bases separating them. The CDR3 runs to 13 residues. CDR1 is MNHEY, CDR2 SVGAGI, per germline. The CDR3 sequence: CASSRFPGDEQYF. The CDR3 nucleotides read TGTGCCAGCAGCCGTTTTCCCGGGGACGAGCAGTACTTC.

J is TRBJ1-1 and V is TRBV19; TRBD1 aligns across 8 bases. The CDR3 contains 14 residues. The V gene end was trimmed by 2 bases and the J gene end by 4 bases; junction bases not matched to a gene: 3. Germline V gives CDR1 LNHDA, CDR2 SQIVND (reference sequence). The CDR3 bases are TGTGCCAGTAGTATAACAGACAGGGGCACTGAAGCTTTCTTT. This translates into CASSITDRGTEAFF.

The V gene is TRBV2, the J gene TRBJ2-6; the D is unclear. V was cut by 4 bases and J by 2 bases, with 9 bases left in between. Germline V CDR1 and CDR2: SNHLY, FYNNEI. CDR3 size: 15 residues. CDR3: CASSGAVAGANVLTF. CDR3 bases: TGTGCCAGCAGTGGGGCGGTTGCTGGGGCCAACGTCCTGACTTTC.

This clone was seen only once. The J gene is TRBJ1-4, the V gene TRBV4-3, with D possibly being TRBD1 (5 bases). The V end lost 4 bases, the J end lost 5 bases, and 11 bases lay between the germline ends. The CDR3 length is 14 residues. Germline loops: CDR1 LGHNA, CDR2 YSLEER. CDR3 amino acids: CASSPHRQNEKLFF. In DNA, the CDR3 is TGCGCCAGCAGCCCCCACAGACAGAATGAAAAACTGTTTTTT.

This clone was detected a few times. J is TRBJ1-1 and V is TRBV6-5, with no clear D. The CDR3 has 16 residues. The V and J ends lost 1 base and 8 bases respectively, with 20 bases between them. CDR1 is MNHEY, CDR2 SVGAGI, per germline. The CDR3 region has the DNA TGTGCCAGCAGTTACTTAGCGGATAGCCCGGACGAGGAAGCTTTCTTT. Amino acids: CASSYLADSPDEEAFF.

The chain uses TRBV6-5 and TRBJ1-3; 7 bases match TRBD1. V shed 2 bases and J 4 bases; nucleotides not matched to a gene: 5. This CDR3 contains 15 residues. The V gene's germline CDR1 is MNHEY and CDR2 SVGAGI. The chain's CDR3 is CASSYGQGGGNTIYF. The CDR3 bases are TGTGCCAGCAGTTACGGCCAGGGGGGCGGAAACACCATATATTTT.

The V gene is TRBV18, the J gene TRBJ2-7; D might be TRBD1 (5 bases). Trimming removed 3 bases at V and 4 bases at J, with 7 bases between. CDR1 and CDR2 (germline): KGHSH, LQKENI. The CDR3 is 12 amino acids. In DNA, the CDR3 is TGTGCCAGCTCACCGGGGCTTTACGAGCAGTACTTC. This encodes CASSPGLYEQYF.

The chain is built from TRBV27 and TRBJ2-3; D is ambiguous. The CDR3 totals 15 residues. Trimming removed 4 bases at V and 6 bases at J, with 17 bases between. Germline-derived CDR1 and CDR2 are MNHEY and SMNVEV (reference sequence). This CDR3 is CASSSSEMRWDTQYF. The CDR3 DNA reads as TGTGCCAGCAGTTCGTCAGAGATGAGGTGGGATACGCAGTATTTT.

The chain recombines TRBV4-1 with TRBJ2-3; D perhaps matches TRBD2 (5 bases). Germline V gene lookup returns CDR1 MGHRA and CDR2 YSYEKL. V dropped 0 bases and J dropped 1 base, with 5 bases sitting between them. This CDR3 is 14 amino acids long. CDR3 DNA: TGCGCCAGCAGCCAAGAGGGAGGCACAGATACGCAGTATTTT. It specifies CASSQEGGTDTQYF.

For the CDR3, the DNA is TGTGCCAGCAGCGTACTAGCGGGGGGGCGGAGGGGCACAGATACGCAGTATTTT. Translation gives CASSVLAGGRRGTDTQYF. The V gene is TRBV7-9, the J gene TRBJ2-3, with 13 bases identical to TRBD2. CDR3 size: 18 residues. The germline CDR1 and CDR2 sequences are SEHNR and FQNEAQ (reference sequence). The J segment lost 1 base and the V segment lost 5 bases, leaving 9 bases of the junction unmatched.

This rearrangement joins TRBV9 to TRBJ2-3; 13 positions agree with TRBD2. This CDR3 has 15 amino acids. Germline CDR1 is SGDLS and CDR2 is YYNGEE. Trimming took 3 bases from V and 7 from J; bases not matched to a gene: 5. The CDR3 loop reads CASSAGTSGAYTQYF. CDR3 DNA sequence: TGTGCCAGCAGCGCCGGGACTAGCGGGGCCTATACGCAGTATTTT.

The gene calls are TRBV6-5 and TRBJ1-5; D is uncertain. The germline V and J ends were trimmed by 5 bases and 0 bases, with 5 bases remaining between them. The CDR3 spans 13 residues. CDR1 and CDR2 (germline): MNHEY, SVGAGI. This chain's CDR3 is CASSTDSNQPQHF. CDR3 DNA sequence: TGTGCCAGCAGTACCGATAGCAATCAGCCCCAGCATTTT.

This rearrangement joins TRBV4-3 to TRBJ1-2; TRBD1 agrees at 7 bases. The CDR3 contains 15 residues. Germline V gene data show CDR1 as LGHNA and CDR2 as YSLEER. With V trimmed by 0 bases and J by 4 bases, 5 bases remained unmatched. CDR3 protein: CASSQDRGRGYGYTF. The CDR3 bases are TGCGCCAGCAGCCAAGATAGGGGGCGAGGCTATGGCTACACCTTC.

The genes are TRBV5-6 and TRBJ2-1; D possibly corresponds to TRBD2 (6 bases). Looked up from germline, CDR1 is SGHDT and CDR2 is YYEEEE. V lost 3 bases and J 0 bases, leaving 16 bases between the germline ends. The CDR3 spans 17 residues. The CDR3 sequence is CASSSRPSASSYNEQFF. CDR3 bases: TGTGCCAGCAGCTCCCGCCCTAGCGCCAGCTCCTACAATGAGCAGTTCTTC.

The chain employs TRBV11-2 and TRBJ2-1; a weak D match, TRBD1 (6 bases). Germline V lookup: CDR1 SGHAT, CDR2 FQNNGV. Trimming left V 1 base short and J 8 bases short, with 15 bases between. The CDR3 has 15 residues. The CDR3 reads CASSLADRPRDEQFF. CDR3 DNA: TGTGCCAGCAGCTTAGCCGACAGGCCCCGAGATGAGCAGTTCTTC.

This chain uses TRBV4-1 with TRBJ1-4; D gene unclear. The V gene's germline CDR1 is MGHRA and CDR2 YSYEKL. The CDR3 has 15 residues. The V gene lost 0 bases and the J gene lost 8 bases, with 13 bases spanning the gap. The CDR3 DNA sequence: TGCGCCAGCAGCCAAGAGGGAACTGGTGGGGAAAAACTGTTTTTT. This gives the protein CASSQEGTGGEKLFF.

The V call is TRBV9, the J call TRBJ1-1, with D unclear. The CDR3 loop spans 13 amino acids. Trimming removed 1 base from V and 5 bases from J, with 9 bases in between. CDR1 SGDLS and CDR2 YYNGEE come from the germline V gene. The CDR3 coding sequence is TGTGCCAGCAGCGTACTTCCCGGAACTGAAGCTTTCTTT. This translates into CASSVLPGTEAFF.

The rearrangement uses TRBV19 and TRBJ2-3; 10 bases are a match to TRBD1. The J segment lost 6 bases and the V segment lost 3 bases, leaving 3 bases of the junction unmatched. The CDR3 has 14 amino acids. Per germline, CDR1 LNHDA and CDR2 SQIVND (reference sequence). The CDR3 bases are TGTGCCAGTAGTATCGGGACAGGGGCCGATACGCAGTATTTT. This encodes CASSIGTGADTQYF.

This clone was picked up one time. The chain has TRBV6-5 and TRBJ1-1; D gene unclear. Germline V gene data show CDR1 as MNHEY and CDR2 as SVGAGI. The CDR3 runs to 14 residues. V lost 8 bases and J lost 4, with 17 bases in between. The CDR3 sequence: CASFLTGVGTEAFF. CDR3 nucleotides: TGTGCCAGCTTTTTAACCGGGGTTGGCACTGAAGCTTTCTTT.

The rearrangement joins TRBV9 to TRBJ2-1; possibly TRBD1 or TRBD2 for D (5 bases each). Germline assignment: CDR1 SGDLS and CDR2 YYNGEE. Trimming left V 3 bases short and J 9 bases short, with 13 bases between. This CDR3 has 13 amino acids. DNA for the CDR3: TGTGCCAGCAGCGCAGGTACGGGGACTGAGCAGTTCTTC. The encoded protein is CASSAGTGTEQFF.

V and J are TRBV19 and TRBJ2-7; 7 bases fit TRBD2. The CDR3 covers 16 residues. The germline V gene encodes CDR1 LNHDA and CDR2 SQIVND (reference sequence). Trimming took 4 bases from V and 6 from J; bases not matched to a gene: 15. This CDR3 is CASSNEPTSSFSEQYF. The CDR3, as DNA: TGTGCCAGTAGTAACGAGCCGACTAGCTCCTTCTCCGAGCAGTACTTC.

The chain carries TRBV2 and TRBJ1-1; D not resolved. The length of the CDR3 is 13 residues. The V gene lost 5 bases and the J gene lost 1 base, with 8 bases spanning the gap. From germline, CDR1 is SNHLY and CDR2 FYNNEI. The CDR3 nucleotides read TGTGCCAGCAGTTCAAAGGGGAACACTGAAGCTTTCTTT. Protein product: CASSSKGNTEAFF.

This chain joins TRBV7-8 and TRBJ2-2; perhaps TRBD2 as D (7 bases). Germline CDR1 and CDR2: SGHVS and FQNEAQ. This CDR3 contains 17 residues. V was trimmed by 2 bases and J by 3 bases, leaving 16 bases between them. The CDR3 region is CASSLPNGGTYTGELFF. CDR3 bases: TGTGCCAGCAGCTTACCGAACGGGGGGACATACACCGGGGAGCTGTTTTTT. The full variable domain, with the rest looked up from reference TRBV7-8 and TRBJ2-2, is GAGVSQSPRYKVAKRGQDVALRCDPISGHVSLFWYQQALGQGPEFLTYFQNEAQLDKSGLPSDRFFAERPEGSVSTLKIQRTQQEDSAVYLCASSLPNGGTYTGELFFGEGSRLTVL.